A selection of T cell receptor beta chains follows, all from one sample in a study of T-cell reconstitution after alpha-beta-depleted transplantation in children. TCRdb independently ran MiXCR on the PCR reads; one entry per CDR3 protein. The sample includes about 640,000 distinct CDR3 sequences, about 15% of them seen just once. The material sequenced was PBMCs from the stem cell graft donor, taken from the stem cell graft. The origin of the receptors is a human donor who donated a stem cell graft to a child with acute myeloid leukemia. Both conserved end residues are trimmed from each CDR3. Fields, in order: clone size, J gene, V gene, CDR3 protein. Size is omitted from some rows. Given values are once, few, many or a class for expanded clones.

clone size: many
J gene: TRBJ1-6
V gene: TRBV20-1
CDR3 protein: SAGRAASPLH

clone size: .
J gene: TRBJ2-1
V gene: TRBV29-1
CDR3 protein: SVGDIWNEQF

clone size: .
J gene: TRBJ2-4
V gene: TRBV12-3/TRBV12-4
CDR3 protein: ASRPRGDQNIQY

clone size: .
J gene: TRBJ2-1
V gene: TRBV13
CDR3 protein: ASSFYWGTGEQF

clone size: many
J gene: TRBJ1-5
V gene: TRBV24-1
CDR3 protein: ATSGQGQPQH

clone size: many
J gene: TRBJ1-2
V gene: TRBV12-3/TRBV12-4
CDR3 protein: ASSSTGGAYGYT

clone size: few
J gene: TRBJ2-7
V gene: TRBV7-9
CDR3 protein: ASSLVSSGGAREQY

clone size: many
J gene: TRBJ1-4
V gene: TRBV29-1
CDR3 protein: SSLIQGNNEKLF

clone size: .
J gene: TRBJ1-5
V gene: TRBV20-1
CDR3 protein: SARGGQLVNQPQH

clone size: many
J gene: TRBJ2-5
V gene: TRBV7-2
CDR3 protein: ASSRGVAEETQY

clone size: few
J gene: TRBJ1-4
V gene: TRBV5-1
CDR3 protein: ASSLGQGSEKLF

clone size: many
J gene: TRBJ1-5
V gene: TRBV29-1
CDR3 protein: SVRLPGNQPQH

clone size: many
J gene: TRBJ1-1
V gene: TRBV7-3
CDR3 protein: ASSLTATNTEAF

clone size: many
J gene: TRBJ2-6
V gene: TRBV20-1
CDR3 protein: SARGGEGSGANVLT

clone size: .
J gene: TRBJ2-6
V gene: TRBV5-1
CDR3 protein: ASSVQSSGANVLT

clone size: few
J gene: TRBJ1-2
V gene: TRBV28
CDR3 protein: ASSLAGKGYGYT

clone size: .
J gene: TRBJ1-1
V gene: TRBV5-4
CDR3 protein: ASSLQGSYTEAF

clone size: many
J gene: TRBJ1-5
V gene: TRBV20-1
CDR3 protein: SAKRGGSNQPQH

clone size: few
J gene: TRBJ2-1
V gene: TRBV24-1
CDR3 protein: ATSDATSGDSYNEQF

clone size: few
J gene: TRBJ2-3
V gene: TRBV27
CDR3 protein: ASSPGQGAATDTQY

clone size: few
J gene: TRBJ2-7
V gene: TRBV7-9
CDR3 protein: ASSRIGGPYEQY

clone size: .
J gene: TRBJ1-5
V gene: TRBV5-1
CDR3 protein: ASSPVGNSNQPQH

clone size: many
J gene: TRBJ2-2
V gene: TRBV7-3
CDR3 protein: ASSRHTGELF

clone size: .
J gene: TRBJ1-5
V gene: TRBV4-2
CDR3 protein: ASSQAGGGNSNPNQPQH

clone size: many
J gene: TRBJ2-5
V gene: TRBV12-3/TRBV12-4
CDR3 protein: ACRDEETQY

clone size: .
J gene: TRBJ1-2
V gene: TRBV7-9
CDR3 protein: ASSPAEDSPYGYT

clone size: few
J gene: TRBJ2-5
V gene: TRBV7-2
CDR3 protein: ASSLAGDETQY

clone size: few
J gene: TRBJ1-2
V gene: TRBV25-1
CDR3 protein: ASSEGQGLGYT

clone size: .
J gene: TRBJ1-6
V gene: TRBV7-2
CDR3 protein: ASSPETGIISPLH

clone size: .
J gene: TRBJ2-5
V gene: TRBV5-1
CDR3 protein: ASSPLRQQETQY

clone size: few
J gene: TRBJ2-7
V gene: TRBV12-3/TRBV12-4
CDR3 protein: ASQGVSGYEQY

clone size: .
J gene: TRBJ1-5
V gene: TRBV11-2
CDR3 protein: ASSLGQGTSNQPQH

clone size: .
J gene: TRBJ2-5
V gene: TRBV5-1
CDR3 protein: ASSRYGDQETQY

clone size: .
J gene: TRBJ2-5
V gene: TRBV5-1
CDR3 protein: ASSDQARSGETQY

clone size: .
J gene: TRBJ2-2
V gene: TRBV6-1
CDR3 protein: ASSIDFTGELF

clone size: .
J gene: TRBJ2-5
V gene: TRBV20-1
CDR3 protein: SARRLQETQY

clone size: .
J gene: TRBJ2-3
V gene: TRBV9
CDR3 protein: ASSAPPSGSSTDTQY

clone size: .
J gene: TRBJ2-3
V gene: TRBV20-1
CDR3 protein: SASPPGGGFTDTQY

clone size: many
J gene: TRBJ1-2
V gene: TRBV5-6
CDR3 protein: ASSLIWGSYGYT

clone size: many
J gene: TRBJ2-7
V gene: TRBV6-5
CDR3 protein: ASSYSETTGEQY

clone size: many
J gene: TRBJ1-2
V gene: TRBV20-1
CDR3 protein: SARLNSNYGYT

clone size: few
J gene: TRBJ2-1
V gene: TRBV5-1
CDR3 protein: ASSLGGETLAYNEQF

clone size: few
J gene: TRBJ2-6
V gene: TRBV5-6
CDR3 protein: ASEKPGEYSGANVLT

clone size: .
J gene: TRBJ2-7
V gene: TRBV25-1
CDR3 protein: ASSERRAIL

clone size: .
J gene: TRBJ1-3
V gene: TRBV5-4
CDR3 protein: ASSLALGTSGNTIY

clone size: many
J gene: TRBJ2-1
V gene: TRBV7-2
CDR3 protein: ASSGTSGGAGNEQF

clone size: .
J gene: TRBJ2-1
V gene: TRBV27
CDR3 protein: ATSSGGVYNEQF

clone size: .
J gene: TRBJ2-3
V gene: TRBV7-2
CDR3 protein: ASSPERTSGGTDTQY

clone size: few
J gene: TRBJ2-1
V gene: TRBV20-1
CDR3 protein: SARTGESSYNEQF

clone size: .
J gene: TRBJ2-1
V gene: TRBV7-8
CDR3 protein: ASSPGGGGKVEQF